This entry describes one TCR beta chain. Time point denoted: newly diagnosed GD, antithyroid drugs for less than 3 months. Generation of the TCR library employed RNA extracted from PBMCs. The sample originates from a study of regulatory T cells in long-lasting Graves disease. The germline V gene encodes CDR1 MNHEY and CDR2 SMNVEV (reference sequence). This CDR3 is built from 16 residues. V gave up 6 bases and J gave up 3 bases, with 20 bases separating them. In building TCR beta libraries, iRepertoire HTBI primers were used together with Arm-PCR of CDR3 regions. TCRdb redid the calling of the multiplex PCR reads with MiXCR, one entry per CDR3 protein. The sample lists about 540,000 distinct CDR3 sequences; 13% were seen once. A further study also used this sample, focusing on T cells in Graves' hyperthyroidism and ophthalmopathy.

V gene TRBV27 combines with J gene TRBJ2-5, with D perhaps assigned TRBD1 or TRBD2 (5 bases each). Sequenced material: peripheral blood mononuclear cells (PBMCs), taken at new diagnosis, from a patient treated with antithyroid drugs. This clonotype was obtained from a man aged 25 to 40 with Graves disease. CDR3 loop: CASSYYPGTLEETQYF. The DNA of the CDR3 is TGTGCCAGCAGCTATTATCCCGGGACCCTGGAAGAGACCCAGTACTTC.